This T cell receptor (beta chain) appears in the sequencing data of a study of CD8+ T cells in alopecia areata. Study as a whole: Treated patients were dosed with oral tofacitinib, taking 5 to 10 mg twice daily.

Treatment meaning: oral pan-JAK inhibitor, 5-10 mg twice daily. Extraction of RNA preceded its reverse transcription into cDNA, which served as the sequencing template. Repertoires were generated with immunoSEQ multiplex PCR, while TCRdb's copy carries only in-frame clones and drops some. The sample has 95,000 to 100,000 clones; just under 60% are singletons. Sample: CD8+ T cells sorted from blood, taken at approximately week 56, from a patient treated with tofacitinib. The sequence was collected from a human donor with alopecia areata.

This CDR3 reads CSVPGQGGEQYF. The CDR3 DNA reads as TGCAGCGTTCCGGGGCAGGGAGGCGAGCAGTACTTC. This sequence joins TRBV29-1 and TRBJ2-7, with a tentative D call TRBD2 (6 bases). The CDR3 length is 12 residues. V was trimmed by 5 bases and J by 6 bases, leaving 14 bases between them. The V gene's germline CDR1 is SQVTM and CDR2 ANQGSEA.